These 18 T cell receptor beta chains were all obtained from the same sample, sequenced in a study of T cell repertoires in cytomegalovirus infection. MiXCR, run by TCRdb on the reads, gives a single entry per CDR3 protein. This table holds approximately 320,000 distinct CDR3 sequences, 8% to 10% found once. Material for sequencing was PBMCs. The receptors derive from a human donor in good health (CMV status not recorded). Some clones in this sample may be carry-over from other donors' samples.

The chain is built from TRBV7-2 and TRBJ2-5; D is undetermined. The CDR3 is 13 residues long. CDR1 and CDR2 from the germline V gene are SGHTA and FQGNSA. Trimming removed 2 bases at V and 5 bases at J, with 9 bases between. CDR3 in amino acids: CASSLTVWETQYF. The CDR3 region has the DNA TGTGCCAGCAGCTTAACGGTATGGGAGACCCAGTACTTC. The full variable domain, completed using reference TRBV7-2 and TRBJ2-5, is GAGVSQSPSNKVTEKGKDVELRCDPISGHTALYWYRQSLGQGLEFLIYFQGNSAPDKSGLPSDRFSAERTGGSVSTLTIQRTQQEDSAVYLCASSLTVWETQYFGPGTRLLVL.

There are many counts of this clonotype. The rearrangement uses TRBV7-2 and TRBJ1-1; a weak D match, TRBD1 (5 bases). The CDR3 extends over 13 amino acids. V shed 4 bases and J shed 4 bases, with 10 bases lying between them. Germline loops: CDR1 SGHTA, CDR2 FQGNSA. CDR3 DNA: TGTGCCAGCAGCTCAGTTGGGGGCACTGAAGCTTTCTTT. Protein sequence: CASSSVGGTEAFF.

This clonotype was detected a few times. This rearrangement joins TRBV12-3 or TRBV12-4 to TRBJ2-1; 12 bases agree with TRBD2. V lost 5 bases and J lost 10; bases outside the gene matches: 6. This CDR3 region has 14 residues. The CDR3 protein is CASSRLAGDYEQFF. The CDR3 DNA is TGTGCCAGCAGTCGACTAGCGGGAGATTACGAGCAGTTCTTC.

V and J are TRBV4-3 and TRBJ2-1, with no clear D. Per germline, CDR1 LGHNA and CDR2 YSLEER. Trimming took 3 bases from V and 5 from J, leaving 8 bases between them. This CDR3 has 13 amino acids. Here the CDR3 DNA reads TGCGCCAGCAGCCACCCACCCCACAATGAGCAGTTCTTC. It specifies CASSHPPHNEQFF.

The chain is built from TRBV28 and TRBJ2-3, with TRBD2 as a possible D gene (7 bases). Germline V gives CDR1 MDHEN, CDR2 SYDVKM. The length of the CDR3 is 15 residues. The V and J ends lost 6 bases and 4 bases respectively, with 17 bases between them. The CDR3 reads CASSRLGGQADTQYF. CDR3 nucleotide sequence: TGTGCCAGCAGCCGGCTGGGGGGGCAAGCAGATACGCAGTATTTT.

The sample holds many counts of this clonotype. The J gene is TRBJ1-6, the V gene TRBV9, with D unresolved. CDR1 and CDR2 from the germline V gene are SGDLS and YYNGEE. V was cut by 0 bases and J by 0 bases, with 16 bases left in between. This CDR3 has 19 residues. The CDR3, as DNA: TGTGCCAGCAGCGTAGCGGGGAGAAGAAGCTTCTCCTATAATTCACCCCTCCACTTT. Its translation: CASSVAGRRSFSYNSPLHF.

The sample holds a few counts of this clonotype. CDR3 protein: CASKGPNIYEQYF. The CDR3 region has the DNA TGTGCCAGCAAGGGCCCGAATATCTACGAGCAGTACTTC. The chain combines TRBV2 with TRBJ2-7; D is ambiguous. This CDR3 is built from 13 residues. V shed 7 bases and J shed 3 bases, with 13 bases lying between them. Germline lookup yields CDR1 SNHLY and CDR2 FYNNEI.

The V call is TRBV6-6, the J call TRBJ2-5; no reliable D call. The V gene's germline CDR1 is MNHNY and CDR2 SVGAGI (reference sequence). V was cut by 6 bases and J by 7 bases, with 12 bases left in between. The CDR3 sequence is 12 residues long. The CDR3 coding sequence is TGTGCCAGCAGCTCAAGACTCCCGACCCAGTACTTC. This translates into CASSSRLPTQYF.

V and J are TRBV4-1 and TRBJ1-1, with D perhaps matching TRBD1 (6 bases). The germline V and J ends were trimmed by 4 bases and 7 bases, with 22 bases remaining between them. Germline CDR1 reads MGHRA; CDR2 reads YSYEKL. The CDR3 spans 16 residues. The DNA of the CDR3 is TGCGCCAGCAGCCGCTCCCTCGGGGGGCGTTTGGGTGAAGCTTTCTTT. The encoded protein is CASSRSLGGRLGEAFF.

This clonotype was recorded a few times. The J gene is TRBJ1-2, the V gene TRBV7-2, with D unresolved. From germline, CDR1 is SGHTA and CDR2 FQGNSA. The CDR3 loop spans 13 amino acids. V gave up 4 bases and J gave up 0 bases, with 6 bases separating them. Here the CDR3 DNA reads TGTGCCAGCAGCTCCCAACCTAACTATGGCTACACCTTC. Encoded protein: CASSSQPNYGYTF.

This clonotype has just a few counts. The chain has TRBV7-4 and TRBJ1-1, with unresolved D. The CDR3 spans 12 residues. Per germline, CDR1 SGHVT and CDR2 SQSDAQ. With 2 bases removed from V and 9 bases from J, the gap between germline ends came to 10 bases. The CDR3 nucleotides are TGTGCCAGCAGCTTAATGACCGCTAAAGCTTTCTTT. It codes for CASSLMTAKAFF.

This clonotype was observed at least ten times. CDR3 nucleotide sequence: TGTGCCAGCAGCTTAATAACGGAAAAACTGTTTTTT. Translation gives CASSLITEKLFF. This chain connects TRBV7-2 to TRBJ1-4; D is unresolved. Germline V gives CDR1 SGHTA, CDR2 FQGNSA. This CDR3 has 12 residues. V shed 2 bases and J shed 8 bases, with 6 bases lying between them. Full variable domain (rest looked up from reference TRBV7-2 and TRBJ1-4): GAGVSQSPSNKVTEKGKDVELRCDPISGHTALYWYRQSLGQGLEFLIYFQGNSAPDKSGLPSDRFSAERTGGSVSTLTIQRTQQEDSAVYLCASSLITEKLFFGSGTQLSVL.

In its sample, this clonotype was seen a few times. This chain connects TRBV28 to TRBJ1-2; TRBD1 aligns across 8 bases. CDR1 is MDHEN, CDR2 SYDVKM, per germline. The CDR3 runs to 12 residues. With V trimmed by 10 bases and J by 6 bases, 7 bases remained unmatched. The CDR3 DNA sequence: TGTGCCACCAGGACAGGGAACCATGGCTACACCTTC. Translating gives CATRTGNHGYTF.

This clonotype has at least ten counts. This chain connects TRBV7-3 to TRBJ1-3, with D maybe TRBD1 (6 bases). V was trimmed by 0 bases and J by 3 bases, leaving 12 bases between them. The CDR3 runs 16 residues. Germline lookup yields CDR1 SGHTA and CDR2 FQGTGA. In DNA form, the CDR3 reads TGTGCCAGCAGCTTAACGGGGGGGCATGGTGGAAACACCATATATTTT. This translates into CASSLTGGHGGNTIYF.

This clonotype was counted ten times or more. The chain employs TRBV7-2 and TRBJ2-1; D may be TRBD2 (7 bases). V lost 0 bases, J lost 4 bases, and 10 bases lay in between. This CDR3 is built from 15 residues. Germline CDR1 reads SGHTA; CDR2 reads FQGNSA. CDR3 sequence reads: CASSLAGGRYNEQFF. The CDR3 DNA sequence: TGTGCCAGCAGCTTAGCGGGGGGGCGGTACAATGAGCAGTTCTTC. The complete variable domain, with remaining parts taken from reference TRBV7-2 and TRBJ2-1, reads GAGVSQSPSNKVTEKGKDVELRCDPISGHTALYWYRQSLGQGLEFLIYFQGNSAPDKSGLPSDRFSAERTGGSVSTLTIQRTQQEDSAVYLCASSLAGGRYNEQFFGPGTRLTVL.

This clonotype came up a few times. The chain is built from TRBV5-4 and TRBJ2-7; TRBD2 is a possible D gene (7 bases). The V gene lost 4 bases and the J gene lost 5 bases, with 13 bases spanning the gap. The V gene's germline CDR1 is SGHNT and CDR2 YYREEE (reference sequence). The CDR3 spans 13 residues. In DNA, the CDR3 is TGTGCCAGCAGCCCGGGGGGCCCCAACGAGCAGTACTTC. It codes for CASSPGGPNEQYF.

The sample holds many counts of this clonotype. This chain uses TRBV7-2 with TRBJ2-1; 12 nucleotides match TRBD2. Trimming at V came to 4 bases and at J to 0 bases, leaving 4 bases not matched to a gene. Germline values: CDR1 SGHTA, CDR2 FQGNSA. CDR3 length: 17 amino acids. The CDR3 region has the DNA TGTGCCAGCAGCTCCGGACTAGCGGGGAGCTCCTACAATGAGCAGTTCTTC. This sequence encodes CASSSGLAGSSYNEQFF.

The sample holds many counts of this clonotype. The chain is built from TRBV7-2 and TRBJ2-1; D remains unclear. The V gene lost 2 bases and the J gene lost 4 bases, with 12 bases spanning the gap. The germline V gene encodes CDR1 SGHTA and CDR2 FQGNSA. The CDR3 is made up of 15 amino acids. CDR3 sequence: CASSLTSSEYNEQFF. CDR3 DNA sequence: TGTGCCAGCAGCTTAACTTCCAGCGAGTACAATGAGCAGTTCTTC.